One T cell receptor beta chain is described in this entry. Its antigen is currently unknown. The record originates from a study of radiotherapy plus CTLA-4 blockade in lung cancer. Focal radiation with ipilimumab CTLA-4 blockade was given to patients with chemo-refractory metastatic non-small-cell lung cancer. Germline CDR1 reads KGHSH; CDR2 reads LQKENI. This CDR3 is 12 amino acids long. V gave up 0 bases and J gave up 5 bases, with 5 bases separating them. TCRdb keeps only in-frame clones here, not all; method: immunoSEQ multiplex PCR. The data hold 35,000 to 45,000 clones, with roughly two thirds observed a single time. Study observations and caveats: Response, reportedly, was best predicted by interferon-beta along with early blood T cell clone dynamics. Some TCR clones had been derived from tumors. These clones expanded in peripheral blood after radiotherapy plus ipilimumab.

The sequence derives from a human donor with non-small cell lung cancer who had a partial response to radiotherapy plus ipilimumab. The rearrangement joins TRBV18 to TRBJ2-7; no clear D gene. Sequenced material: peripheral blood, taken from a patient treated with radiotherapy plus ipilimumab. In DNA form, the CDR3 reads TGTGCCAGCTCACCACCGTCTGACGAGCAGTACTTC. Translating it yields CASSPPSDEQYF.